The clone carrying this T cell receptor beta chain has at least ten counts. Its antigen is currently unknown. This entry is derived from a study of T cells in Graves' hyperthyroidism and ophthalmopathy. The germline V and J ends were trimmed by 6 bases and 8 bases, with 8 bases remaining between them. Germline V lookup: CDR1 MDHEN, CDR2 SYDVKM. This CDR3 has 11 amino acids. Using RNA transcripts as the source, TCR beta CDR3 regions were amplified. First-round RT-PCR with HTBI primers amplified the TCR CDR3 region. One entry per CDR3 protein, called by TCRdb with MiXCR from the multiplex PCR reads. The data contain 380,000 or so distinct CDR3 sequences, approximately 19% of them singletons. General study findings and limits: Blood also showed most of the thyroid clonotypes that were expanded above 0.001.

This TCR came from a woman between 18 and 30 years old with Graves' hyperthyroidism. Sequencing was performed on blood. This chain links TRBV28 with TRBJ1-3; D remains ambiguous. The CDR3 DNA follows: TGTGCCAGCAGCCGCCCCGACACCATATATTTT. It yields the protein CASSRPDTIYF.